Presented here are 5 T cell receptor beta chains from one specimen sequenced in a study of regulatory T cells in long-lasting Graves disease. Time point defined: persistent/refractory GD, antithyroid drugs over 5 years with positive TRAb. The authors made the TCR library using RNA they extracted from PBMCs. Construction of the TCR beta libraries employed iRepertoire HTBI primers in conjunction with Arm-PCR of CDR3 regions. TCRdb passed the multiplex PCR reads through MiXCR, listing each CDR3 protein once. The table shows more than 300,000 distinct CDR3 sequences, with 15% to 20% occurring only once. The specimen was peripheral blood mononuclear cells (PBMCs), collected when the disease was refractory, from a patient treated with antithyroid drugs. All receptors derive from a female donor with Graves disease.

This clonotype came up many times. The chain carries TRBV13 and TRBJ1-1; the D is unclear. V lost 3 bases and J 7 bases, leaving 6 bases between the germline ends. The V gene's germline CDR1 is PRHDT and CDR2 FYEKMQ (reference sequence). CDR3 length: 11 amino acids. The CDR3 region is CASSFQDEAFF. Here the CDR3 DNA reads TGTGCCAGCAGCTTTCAGGATGAAGCTTTCTTT.

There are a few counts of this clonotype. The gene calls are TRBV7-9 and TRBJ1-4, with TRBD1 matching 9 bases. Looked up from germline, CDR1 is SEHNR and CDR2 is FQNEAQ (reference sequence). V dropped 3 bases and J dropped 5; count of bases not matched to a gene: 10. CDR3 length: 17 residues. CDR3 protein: CASSFSRGDRANEKLFF. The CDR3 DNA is TGTGCCAGCAGCTTTTCCCGTGGGGACAGGGCGAATGAAAAACTGTTTTTT. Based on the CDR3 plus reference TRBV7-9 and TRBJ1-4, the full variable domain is DTGVSQNPRHKITKRGQNVTFRCDPISEHNRLYWYRQTLGQGPEFLTYFQNEAQLEKSRLLSDRFSAERPKGSFSTLEIQRTEQGDSAMYLCASSFSRGDRANEKLFFGSGTQLSVL.

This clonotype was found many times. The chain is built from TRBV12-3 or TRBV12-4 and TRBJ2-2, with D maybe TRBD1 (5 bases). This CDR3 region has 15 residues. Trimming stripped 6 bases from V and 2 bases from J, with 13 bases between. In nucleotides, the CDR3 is TGTGCCAGCAGCAAAAGGGGAACCAACACCGGGGAGCTGTTTTTT. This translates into CASSKRGTNTGELFF.

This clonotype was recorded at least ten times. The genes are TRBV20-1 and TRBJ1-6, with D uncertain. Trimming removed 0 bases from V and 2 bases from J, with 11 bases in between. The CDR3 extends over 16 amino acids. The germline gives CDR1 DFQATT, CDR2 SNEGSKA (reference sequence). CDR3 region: CSARDQALAYNSPLHF. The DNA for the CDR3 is TGCAGTGCTAGAGATCAAGCACTGGCCTATAATTCACCCCTCCACTTT.

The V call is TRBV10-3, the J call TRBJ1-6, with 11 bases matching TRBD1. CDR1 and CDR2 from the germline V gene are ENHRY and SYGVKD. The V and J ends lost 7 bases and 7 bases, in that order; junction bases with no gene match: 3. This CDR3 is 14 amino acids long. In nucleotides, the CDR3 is TGTGCCATCATGGGGGACAGGGGGAATTCACCCCTCCACTTT. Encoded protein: CAIMGDRGNSPLHF.